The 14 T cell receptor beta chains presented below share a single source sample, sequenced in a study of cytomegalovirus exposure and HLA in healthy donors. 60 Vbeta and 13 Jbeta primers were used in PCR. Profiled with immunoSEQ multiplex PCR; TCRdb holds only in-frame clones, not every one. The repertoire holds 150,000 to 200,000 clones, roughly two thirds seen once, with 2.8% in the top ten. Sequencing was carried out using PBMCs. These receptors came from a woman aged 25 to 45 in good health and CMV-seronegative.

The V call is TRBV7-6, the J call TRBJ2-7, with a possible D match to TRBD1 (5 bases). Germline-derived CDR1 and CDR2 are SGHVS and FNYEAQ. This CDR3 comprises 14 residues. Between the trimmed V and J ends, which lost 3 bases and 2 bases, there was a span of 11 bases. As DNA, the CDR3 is TGTGCCAGCAGCTTCTCGCAGGGCCCCTACGAGCAGTACTTC. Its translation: CASSFSQGPYEQYF.

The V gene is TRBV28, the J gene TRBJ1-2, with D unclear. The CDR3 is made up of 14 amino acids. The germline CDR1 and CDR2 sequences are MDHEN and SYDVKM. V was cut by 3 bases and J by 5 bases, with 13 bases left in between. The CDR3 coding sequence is TGTGCCAGCAGTTTTTTTAGCGAGAAGTATGGCTACACCTTC. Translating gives CASSFFSEKYGYTF.

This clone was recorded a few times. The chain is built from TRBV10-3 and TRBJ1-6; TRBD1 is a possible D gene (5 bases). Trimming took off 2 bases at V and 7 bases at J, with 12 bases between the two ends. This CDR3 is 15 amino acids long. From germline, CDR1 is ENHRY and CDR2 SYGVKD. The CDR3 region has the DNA TGTGCCATCAGTGAGCGGCAGGGTTTGAATTCACCCCTCCACTTT. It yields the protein CAISERQGLNSPLHF.

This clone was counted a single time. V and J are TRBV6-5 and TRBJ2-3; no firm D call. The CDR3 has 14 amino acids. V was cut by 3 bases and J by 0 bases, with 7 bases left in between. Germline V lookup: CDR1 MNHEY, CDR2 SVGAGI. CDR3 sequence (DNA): TGTGCCAGCAGTTATTTTCAAAGCACAGATACGCAGTATTTT. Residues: CASSYFQSTDTQYF.

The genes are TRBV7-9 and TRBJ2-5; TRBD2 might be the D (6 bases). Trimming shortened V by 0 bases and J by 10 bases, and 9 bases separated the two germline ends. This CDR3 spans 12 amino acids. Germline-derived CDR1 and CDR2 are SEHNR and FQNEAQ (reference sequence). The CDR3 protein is CASSLAAGSQYF. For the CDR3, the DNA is TGTGCCAGCAGCTTAGCCGCGGGAAGCCAGTACTTC.

The CDR3 loop reads CAISGQEEETQYF. The CDR3 DNA is TGTGCCATCAGCGGACAGGAGGAAGAGACCCAGTACTTC. The J gene is TRBJ2-5, the V gene TRBV10-3; 7 nucleotides match TRBD1. Germline lookup yields CDR1 ENHRY and CDR2 SYGVKD. V gave up 6 bases and J gave up 3 bases; unmatched junction bases: 4. The CDR3 spans 13 residues.

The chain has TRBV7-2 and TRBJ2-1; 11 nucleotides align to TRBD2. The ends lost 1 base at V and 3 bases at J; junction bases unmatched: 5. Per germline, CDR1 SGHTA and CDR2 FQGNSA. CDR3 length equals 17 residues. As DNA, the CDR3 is TGTGCCAGCAGCTTAGGGCGGGGACTAGCGGTCTACAATGAGCAGTTCTTC. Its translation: CASSLGRGLAVYNEQFF.

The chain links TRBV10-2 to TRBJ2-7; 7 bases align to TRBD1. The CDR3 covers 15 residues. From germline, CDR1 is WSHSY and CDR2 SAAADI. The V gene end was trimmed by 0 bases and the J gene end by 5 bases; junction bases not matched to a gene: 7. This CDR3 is CASSESEQGLDEQYF. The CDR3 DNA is TGCGCCAGCAGTGAGTCGGAACAGGGGCTCGACGAGCAGTACTTC.

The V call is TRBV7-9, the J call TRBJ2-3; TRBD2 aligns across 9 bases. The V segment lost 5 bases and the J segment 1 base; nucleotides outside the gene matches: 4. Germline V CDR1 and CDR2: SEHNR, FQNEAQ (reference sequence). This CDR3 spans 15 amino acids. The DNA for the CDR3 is TGTGCCAGCAGCGAGGTAGCGGGGGGCACAGATACGCAGTATTTT. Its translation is CASSEVAGGTDTQYF.

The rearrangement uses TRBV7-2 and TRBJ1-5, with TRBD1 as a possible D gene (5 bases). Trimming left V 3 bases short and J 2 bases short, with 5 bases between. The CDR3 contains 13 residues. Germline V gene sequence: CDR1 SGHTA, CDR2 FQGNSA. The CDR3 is CASSLTGNQPQHF. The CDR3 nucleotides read TGTGCCAGCAGCTTGACAGGCAATCAGCCCCAGCATTTT.

This CDR3 is CASSRGTDTQYF. CDR3 sequence (DNA): TGTGCCAGCAGCCGGGGCACAGATACGCAGTATTTT. The rearrangement uses TRBV7-2 and TRBJ2-3, with D uncertain. The V end lost 5 bases, the J end lost 1 base, and 4 bases lay between the germline ends. Germline CDR1 SGHTA, CDR2 FQGNSA. The CDR3 runs 12 residues. Variable domain in full (rest from reference TRBV7-2 and TRBJ2-3): GAGVSQSPSNKVTEKGKDVELRCDPISGHTALYWYRQSLGQGLEFLIYFQGNSAPDKSGLPSDRFSAERTGGSVSTLTIQRTQQEDSAVYLCASSRGTDTQYFGPGTRLTVL.

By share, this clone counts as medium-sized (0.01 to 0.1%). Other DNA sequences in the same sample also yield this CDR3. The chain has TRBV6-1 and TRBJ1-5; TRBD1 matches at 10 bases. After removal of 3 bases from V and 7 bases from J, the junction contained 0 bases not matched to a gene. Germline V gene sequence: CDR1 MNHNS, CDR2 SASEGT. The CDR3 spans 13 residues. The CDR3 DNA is TGTGCCAGCAGTGAGGACAGGGGGCAGCCCCAGCATTTT. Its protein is CASSEDRGQPQHF.

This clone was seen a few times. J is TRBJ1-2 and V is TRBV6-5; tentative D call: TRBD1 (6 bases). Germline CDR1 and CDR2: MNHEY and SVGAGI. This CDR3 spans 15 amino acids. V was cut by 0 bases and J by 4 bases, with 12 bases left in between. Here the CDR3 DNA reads TGTGCCAGCAGTTACTCGAAGGACAGCTTCTATGGCTACACCTTC. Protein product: CASSYSKDSFYGYTF.

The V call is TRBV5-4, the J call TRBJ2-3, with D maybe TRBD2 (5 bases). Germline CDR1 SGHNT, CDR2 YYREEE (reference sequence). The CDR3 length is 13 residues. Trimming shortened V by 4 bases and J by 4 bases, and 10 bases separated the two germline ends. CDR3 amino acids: CASSLWTADTQYF. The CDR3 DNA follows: TGTGCCAGCAGCCTCTGGACTGCAGATACGCAGTATTTT.